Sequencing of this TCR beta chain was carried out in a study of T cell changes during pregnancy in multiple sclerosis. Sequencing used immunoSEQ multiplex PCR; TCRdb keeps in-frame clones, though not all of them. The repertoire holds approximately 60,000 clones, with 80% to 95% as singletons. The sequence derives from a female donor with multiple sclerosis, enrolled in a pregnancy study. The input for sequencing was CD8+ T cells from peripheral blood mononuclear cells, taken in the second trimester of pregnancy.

The CDR3 nucleotides are TGTGCCAGCAGCGCCGGAGAGCTAGCGGGAGGTGGAGAGACCCAGTACTTC. Its translation: CASSAGELAGGGETQYF. The chain has TRBV2 and TRBJ2-5; TRBD2 aligns across 11 bases. Germline CDR1 reads SNHLY; CDR2 reads FYNNEI. The junction had 13 bases not matched to a gene; V was cut back by 6 bases and J by 4 bases. The CDR3 contains 17 residues.